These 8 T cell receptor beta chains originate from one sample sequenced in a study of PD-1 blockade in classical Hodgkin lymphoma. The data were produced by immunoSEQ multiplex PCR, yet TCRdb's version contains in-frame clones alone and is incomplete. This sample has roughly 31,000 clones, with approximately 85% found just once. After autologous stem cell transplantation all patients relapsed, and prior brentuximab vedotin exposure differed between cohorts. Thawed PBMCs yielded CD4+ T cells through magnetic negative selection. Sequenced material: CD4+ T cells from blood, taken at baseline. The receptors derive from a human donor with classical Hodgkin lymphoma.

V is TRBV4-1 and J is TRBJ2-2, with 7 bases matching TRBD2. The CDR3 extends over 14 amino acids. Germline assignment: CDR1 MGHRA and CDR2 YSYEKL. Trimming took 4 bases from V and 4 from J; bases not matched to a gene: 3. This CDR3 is CASSLPGGTGELFF. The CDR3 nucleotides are TGCGCCAGCAGCCTTCCGGGGGGCACCGGGGAGCTGTTTTTT.

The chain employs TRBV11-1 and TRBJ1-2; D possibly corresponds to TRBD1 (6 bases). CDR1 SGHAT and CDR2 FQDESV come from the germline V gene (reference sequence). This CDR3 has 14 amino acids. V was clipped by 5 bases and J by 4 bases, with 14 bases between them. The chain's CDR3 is CASSLTDSSYGYTF. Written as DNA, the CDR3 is TGTGCCAGCAGCCTGACGGACAGTTCCTATGGCTACACCTTC.

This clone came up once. In nucleotides, the CDR3 is TGTGCCAGCCAAAACAGGGGTTCCTACAATGAGCAGTTCTTC. Amino acids: CASQNRGSYNEQFF. The chain couples TRBV25-1 to TRBJ2-1, with 7 bases identical to TRBD1. This CDR3 contains 14 residues. CDR1 is MGHDK, CDR2 SYGVNS, per germline. The junction had 5 bases not matched to a gene; V was cut back by 8 bases and J by 1 base.

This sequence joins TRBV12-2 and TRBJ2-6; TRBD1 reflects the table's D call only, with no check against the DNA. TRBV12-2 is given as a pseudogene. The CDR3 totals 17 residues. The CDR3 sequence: CASRRDSRSSGANVLTF. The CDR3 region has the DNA TGTGCAAGTCGTCGGGACAGTCGGAGCTCTGGGGCCAACGTCCTGACTTTC.

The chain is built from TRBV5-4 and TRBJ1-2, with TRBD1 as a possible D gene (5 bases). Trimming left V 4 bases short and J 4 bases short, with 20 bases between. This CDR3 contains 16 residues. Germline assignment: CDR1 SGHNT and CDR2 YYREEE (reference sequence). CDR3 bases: TGTGCCAGCAGCATAGGATCAGGAGGGACCTTCTATGGCTACACCTTC. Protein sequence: CASSIGSGGTFYGYTF.

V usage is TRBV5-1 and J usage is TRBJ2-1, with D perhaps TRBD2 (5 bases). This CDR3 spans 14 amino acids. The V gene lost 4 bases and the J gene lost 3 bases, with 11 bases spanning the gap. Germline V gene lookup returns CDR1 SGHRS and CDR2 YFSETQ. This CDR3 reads CASSKDYFYNEQFF. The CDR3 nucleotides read TGCGCCAGCAGCAAAGACTACTTCTACAATGAGCAGTTCTTC.

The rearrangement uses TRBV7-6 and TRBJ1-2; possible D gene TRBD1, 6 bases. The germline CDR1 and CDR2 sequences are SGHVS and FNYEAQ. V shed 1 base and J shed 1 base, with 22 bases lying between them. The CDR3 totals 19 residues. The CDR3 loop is CASSLEQGLGTGNNYGYTF. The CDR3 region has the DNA TGTGCCAGCAGCTTAGAACAAGGCCTTGGAACAGGGAATAACTATGGCTACACCTTC.

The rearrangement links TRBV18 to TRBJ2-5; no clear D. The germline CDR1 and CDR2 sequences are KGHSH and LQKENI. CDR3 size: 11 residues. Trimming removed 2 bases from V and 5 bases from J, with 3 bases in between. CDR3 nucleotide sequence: TGTGCCAGCTCACCAGGGGAGACCCAGTACTTC. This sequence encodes CASSPGETQYF.